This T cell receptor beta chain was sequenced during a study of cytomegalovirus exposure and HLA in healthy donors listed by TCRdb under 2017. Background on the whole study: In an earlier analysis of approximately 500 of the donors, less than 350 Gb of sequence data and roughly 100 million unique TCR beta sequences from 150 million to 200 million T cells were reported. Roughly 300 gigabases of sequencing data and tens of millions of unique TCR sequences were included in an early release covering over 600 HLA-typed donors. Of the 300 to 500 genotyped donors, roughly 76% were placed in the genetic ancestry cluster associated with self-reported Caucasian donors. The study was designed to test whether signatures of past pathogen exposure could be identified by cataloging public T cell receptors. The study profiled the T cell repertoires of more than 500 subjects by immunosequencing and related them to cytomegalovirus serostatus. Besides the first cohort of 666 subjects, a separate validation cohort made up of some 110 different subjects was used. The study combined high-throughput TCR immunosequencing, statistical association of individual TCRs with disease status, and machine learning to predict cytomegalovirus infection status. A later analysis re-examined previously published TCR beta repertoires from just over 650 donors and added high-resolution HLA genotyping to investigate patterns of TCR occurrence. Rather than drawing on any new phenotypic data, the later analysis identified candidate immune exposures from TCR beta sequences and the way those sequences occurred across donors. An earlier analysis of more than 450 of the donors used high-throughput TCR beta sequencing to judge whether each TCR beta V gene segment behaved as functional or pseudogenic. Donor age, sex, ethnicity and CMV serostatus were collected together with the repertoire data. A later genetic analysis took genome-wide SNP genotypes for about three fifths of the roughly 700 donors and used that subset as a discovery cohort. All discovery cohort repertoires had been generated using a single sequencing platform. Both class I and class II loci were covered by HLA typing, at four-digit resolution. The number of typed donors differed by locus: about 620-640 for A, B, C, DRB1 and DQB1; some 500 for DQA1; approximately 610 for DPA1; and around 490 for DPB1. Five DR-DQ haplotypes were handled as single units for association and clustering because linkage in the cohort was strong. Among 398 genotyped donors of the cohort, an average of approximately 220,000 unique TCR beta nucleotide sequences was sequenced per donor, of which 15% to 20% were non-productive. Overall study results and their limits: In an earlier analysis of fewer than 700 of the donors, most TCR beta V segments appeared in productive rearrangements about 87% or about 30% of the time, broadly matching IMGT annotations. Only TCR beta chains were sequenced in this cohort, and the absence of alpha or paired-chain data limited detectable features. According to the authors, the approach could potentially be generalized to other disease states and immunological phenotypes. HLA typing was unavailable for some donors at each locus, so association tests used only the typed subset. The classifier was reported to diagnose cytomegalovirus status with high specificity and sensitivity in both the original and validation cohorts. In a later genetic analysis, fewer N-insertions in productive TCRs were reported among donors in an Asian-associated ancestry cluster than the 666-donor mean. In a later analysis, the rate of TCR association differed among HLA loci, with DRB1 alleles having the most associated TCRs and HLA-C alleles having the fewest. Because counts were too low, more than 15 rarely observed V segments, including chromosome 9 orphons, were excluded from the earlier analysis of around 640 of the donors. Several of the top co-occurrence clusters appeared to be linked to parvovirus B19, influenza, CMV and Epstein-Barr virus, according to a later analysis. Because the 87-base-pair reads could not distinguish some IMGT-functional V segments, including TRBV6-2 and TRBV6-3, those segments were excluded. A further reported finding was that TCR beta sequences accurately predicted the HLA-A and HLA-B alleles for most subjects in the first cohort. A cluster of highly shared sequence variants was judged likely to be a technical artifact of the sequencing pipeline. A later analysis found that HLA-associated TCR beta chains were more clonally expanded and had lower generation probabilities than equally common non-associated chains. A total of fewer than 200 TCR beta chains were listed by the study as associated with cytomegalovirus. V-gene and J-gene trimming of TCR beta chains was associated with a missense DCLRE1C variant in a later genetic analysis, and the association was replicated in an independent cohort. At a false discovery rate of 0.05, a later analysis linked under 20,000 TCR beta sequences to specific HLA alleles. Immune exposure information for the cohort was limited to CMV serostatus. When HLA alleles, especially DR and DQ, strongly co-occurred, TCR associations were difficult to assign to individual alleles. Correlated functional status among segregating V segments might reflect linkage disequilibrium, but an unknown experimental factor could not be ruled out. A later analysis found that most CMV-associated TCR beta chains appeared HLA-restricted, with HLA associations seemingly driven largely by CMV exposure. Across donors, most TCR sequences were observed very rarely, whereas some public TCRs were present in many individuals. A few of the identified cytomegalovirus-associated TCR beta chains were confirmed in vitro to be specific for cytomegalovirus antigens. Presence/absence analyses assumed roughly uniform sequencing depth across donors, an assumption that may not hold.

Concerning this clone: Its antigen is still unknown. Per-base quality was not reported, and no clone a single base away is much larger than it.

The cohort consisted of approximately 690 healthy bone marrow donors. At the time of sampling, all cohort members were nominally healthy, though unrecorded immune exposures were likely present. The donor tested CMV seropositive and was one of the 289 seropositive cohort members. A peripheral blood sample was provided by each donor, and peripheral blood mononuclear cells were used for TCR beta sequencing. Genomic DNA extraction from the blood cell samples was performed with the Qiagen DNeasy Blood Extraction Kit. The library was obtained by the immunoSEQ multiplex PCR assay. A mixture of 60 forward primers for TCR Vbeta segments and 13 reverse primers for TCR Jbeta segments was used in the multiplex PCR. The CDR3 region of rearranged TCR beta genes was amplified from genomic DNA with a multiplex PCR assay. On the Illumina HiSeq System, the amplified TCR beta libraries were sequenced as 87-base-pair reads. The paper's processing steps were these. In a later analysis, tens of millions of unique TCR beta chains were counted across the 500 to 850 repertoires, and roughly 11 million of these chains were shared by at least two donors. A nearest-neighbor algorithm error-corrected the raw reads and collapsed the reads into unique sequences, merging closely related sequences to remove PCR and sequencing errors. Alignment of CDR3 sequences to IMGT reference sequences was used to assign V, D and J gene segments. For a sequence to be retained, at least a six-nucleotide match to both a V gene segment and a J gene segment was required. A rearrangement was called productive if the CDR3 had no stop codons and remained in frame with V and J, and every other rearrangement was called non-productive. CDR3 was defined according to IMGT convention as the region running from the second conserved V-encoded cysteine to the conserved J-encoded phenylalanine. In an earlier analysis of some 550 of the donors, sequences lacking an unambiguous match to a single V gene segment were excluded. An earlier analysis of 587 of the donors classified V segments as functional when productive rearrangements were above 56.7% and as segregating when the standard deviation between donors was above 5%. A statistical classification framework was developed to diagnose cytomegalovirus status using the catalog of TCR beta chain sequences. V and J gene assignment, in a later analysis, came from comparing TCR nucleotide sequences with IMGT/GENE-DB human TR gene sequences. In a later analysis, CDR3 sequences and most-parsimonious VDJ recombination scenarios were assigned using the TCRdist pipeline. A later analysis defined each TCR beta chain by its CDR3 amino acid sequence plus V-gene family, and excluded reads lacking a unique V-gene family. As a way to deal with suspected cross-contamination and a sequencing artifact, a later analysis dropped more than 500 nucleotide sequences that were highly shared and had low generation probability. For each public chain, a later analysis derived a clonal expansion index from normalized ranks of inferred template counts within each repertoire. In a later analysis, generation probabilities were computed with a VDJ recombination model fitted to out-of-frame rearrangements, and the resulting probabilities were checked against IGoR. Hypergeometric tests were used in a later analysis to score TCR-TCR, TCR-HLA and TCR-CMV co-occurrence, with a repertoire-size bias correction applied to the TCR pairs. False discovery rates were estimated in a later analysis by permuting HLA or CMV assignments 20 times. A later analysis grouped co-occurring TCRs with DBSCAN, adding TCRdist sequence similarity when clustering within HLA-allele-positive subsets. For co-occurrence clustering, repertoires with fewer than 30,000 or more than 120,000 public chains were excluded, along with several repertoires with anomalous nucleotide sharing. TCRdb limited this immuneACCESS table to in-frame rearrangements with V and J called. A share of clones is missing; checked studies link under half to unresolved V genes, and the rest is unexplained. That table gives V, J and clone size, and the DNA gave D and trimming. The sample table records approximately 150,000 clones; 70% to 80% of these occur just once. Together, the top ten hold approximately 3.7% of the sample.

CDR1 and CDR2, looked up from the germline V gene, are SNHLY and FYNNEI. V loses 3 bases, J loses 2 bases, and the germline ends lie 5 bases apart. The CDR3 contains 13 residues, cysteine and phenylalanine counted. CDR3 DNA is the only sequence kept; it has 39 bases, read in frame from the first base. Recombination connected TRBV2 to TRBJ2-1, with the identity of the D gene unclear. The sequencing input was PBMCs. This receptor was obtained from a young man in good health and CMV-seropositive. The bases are TGTGCCAGCAGTGACGACACCTACAATGAGCAGTTCTTC. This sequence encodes CASSDDTYNEQFF.